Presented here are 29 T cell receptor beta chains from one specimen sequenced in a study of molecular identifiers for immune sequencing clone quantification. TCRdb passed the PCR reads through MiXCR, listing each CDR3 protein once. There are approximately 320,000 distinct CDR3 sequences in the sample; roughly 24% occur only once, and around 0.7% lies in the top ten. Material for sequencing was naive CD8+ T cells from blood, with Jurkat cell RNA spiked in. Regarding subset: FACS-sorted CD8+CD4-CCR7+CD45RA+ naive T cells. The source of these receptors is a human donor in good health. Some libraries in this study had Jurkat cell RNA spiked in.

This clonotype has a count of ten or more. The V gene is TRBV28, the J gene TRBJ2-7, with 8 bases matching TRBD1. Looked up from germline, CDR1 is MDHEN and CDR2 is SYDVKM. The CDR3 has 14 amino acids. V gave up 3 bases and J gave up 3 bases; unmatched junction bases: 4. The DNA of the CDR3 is TGTGCCAGCAGTTTCCCCGGACAGGGCTACGAGCAGTACTTC. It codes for CASSFPGQGYEQYF. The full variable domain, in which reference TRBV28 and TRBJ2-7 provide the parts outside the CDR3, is DVKVTQSSRYLVKRTGEKVFLECVQDMDHENMFWYRQDPGLGLRLIYFSYDVKMKEKGDIPEGYSVSREKKERFSLILESASTNQTSMYLCASSFPGQGYEQYFGPGTRLTVT.

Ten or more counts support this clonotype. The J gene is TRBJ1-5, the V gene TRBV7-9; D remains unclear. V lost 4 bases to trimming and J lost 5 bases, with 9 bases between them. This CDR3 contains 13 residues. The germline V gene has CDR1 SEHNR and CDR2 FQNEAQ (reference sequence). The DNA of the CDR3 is TGTGCCAGCAGCTATGTGAATGATCAGCCCCAGCATTTT. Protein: CASSYVNDQPQHF.

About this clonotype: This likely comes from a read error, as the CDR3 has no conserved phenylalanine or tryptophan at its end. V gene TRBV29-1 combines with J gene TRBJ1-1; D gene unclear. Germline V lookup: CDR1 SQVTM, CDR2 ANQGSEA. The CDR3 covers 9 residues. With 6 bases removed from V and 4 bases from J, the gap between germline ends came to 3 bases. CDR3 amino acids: CSVGTEAFL. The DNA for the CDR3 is TGCAGCGTGGGCACTGAAGCTTTCCTT.

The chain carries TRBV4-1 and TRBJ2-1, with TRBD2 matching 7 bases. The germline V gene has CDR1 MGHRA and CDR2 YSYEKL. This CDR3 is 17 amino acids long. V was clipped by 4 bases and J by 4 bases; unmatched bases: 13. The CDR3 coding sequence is TGCGCCAGCAGCCGCACTCCTGGGGGGGTAGGATACAATGAGCAGTTCTTC. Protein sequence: CASSRTPGGVGYNEQFF.

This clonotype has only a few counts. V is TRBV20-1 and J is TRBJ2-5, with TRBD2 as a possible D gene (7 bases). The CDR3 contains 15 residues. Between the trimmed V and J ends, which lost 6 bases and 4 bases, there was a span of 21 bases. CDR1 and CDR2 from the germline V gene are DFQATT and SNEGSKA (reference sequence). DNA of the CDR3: TGCAGTGCGGATAATCGGGGGGCGAGGAGAGAGACCCAGTACTTC. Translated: CSADNRGARRETQYF.

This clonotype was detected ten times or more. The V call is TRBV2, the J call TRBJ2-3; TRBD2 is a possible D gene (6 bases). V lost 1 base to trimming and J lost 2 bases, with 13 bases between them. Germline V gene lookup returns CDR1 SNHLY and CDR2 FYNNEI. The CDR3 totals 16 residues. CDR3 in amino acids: CASSEVSGTPTDTQYF. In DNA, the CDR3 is TGTGCCAGCAGTGAAGTCTCCGGGACTCCCACAGATACGCAGTATTTT. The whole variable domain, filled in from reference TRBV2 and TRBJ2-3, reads EPEVTQTPSHQVTQMGQEVILRCVPISNHLYFYWYRQILGQKVEFLVSFYNNEISEKSEIFDDQFSVERPDGSNFTLKIRSTKLEDSAMYFCASSEVSGTPTDTQYFGPGTRLTVL.

As DNA, the CDR3 is TGCAGTGCTAGAGATCCGGGACAGGGAGGCGAGCAGTACTTC. It specifies CSARDPGQGGEQYF. This sequence joins TRBV20-1 and TRBJ2-7; 9 bases align to TRBD1. Germline V CDR1 and CDR2: DFQATT, SNEGSKA (reference sequence). Trimming cost V 0 bases and J 6 bases; bases outside gene matches: 6. The length of the CDR3 is 14 residues.

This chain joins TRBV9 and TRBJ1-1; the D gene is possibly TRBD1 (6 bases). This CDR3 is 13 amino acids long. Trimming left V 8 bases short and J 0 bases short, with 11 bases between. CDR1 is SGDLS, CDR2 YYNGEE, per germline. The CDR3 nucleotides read TGTGCCAGTCAAGGACAGATGAACACTGAAGCTTTCTTT. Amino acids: CASQGQMNTEAFF.

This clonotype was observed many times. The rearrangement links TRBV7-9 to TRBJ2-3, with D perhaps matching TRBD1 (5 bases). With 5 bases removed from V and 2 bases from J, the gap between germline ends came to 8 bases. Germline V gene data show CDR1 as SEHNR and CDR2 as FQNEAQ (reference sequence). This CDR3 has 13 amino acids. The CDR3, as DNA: TGTGCCAGCAGCGACAGTCTCACAGATACGCAGTATTTT. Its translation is CASSDSLTDTQYF.

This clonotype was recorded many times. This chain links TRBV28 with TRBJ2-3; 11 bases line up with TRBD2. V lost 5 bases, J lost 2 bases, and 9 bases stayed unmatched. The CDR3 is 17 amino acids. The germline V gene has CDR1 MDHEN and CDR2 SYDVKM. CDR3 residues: CASSPALAGENTDTQYF. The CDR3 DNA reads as TGTGCCAGCAGTCCCGCACTAGCGGGAGAGAACACAGATACGCAGTATTTT.

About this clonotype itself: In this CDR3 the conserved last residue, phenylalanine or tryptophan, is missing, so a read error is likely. CDR3 region: CASSFRRGDRETQYL. The CDR3 DNA reads as TGTGCCAGCAGTTTTCGCAGGGGCGATAGAGAGACCCAGTACCTC. V and J are TRBV28 and TRBJ2-5; D is possibly TRBD1 (6 bases). The V end was cut by 3 bases, the J end by 4 bases, with 15 bases between. Germline CDR1 is MDHEN and CDR2 is SYDVKM. The CDR3 contains 15 residues.

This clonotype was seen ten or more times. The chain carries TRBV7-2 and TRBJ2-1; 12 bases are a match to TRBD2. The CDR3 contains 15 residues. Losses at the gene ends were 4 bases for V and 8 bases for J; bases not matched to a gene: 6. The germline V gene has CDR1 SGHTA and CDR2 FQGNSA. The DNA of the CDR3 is TGTGCCAGCAGCTGGGGACTAGCGGGTTCGTATGAGCAGTTCTTC. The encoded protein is CASSWGLAGSYEQFF.

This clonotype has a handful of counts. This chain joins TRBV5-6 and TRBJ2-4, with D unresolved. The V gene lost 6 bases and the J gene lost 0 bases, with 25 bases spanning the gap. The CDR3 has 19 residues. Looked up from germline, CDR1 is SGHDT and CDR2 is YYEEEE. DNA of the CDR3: TGTGCCAGCACCCCAGGCCTGGATTCTCCAGCGCTAGCCAAAAACATTCAGTACTTC. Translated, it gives CASTPGLDSPALAKNIQYF.

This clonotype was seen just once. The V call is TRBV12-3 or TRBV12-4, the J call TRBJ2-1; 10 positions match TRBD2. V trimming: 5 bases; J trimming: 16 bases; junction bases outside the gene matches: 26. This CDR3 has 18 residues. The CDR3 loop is CASSPAGRGLAGDNEKFF. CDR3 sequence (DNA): TGTGCCAGCAGTCCCGCCGGACGGGGGCTAGCGGGAGACAATGAGAAATTCTTC.

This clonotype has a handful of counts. The CDR3 protein is CAWSEQPGTEAFF. CDR3 sequence (DNA): TGTGCCTGGAGTGAACAGCCGGGCACTGAAGCTTTCTTT. V usage is TRBV30 and J usage is TRBJ1-1; D unresolved. The V and J ends lost 1 base and 4 bases respectively, with 10 bases between them. This CDR3 comprises 13 residues. Germline V lookup: CDR1 GTSNPN, CDR2 SVGIG (reference sequence). Filled out from reference TRBV30 and TRBJ1-1, the complete variable domain reads SQTIHQWPATLVQPVGSPLSLECTVEGTSNPNLYWYRQAAGRGLQLLFYSVGIGQISSEVPQNLSASRPQDRQFILSSKKLLLSDSGFYLCAWSEQPGTEAFFGQGTRLTVV.

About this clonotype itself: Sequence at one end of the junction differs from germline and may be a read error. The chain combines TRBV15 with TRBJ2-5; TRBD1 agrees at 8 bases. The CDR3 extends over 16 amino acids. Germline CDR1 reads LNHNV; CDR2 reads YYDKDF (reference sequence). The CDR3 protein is CATSIRDRNIQEPQYF. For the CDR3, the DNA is TGTGCCACCAGCATCCGGGACAGGAATATACAAGAGCCCCAGTACTTC. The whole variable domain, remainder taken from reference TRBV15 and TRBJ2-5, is DAMVIQNPRYQVTQFGKPVTLSCSQTLNHNVMYWYQQKSSQAPKLLFHYYDKDFNNEADTPDNFQSRRPNTSFCFLDIRSPGLGDTAMYLCATSIRDRNIQEPQYFGPGTRLLVL.

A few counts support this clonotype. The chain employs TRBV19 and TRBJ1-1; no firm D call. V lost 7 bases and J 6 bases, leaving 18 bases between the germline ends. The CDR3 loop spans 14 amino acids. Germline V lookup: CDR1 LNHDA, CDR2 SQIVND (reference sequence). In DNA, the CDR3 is TGTGCCAGTAACTCAAGTCCCCCGGGTGCTGAAGCTTTCTTT. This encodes CASNSSPPGAEAFF.

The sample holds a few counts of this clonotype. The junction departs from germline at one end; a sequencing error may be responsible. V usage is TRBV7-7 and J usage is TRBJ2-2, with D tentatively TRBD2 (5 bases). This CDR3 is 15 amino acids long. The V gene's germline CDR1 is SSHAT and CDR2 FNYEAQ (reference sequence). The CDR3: CASSLVAGNTGELFF. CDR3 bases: TGTGCTAGCAGCTTAGTCGCGGGGAACACCGGGGAGCTGTTTTTT.

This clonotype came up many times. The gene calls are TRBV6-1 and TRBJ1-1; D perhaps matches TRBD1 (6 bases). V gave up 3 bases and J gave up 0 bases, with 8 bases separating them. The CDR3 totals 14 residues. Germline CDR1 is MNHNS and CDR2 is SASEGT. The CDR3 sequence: CASSEDSMNTEAFF. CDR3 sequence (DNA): TGTGCCAGCAGTGAGGACAGCATGAACACTGAAGCTTTCTTT.

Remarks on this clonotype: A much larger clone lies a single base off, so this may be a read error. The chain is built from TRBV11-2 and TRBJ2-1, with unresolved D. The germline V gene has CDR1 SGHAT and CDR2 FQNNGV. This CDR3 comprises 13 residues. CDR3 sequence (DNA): TGTGCCAGCAGCTTAGTGCTCTACAATGAGCGGTTCTTC. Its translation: CASSLVLYNERFF.

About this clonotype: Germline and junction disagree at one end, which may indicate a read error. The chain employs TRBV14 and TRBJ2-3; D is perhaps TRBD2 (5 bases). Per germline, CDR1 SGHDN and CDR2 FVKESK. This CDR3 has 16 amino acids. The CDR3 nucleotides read TGTGCCAGCAGCCACAAACGACTAACGTTCGGAGATACGCAATATTTT. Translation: CASSHKRLTFGDTQYF.

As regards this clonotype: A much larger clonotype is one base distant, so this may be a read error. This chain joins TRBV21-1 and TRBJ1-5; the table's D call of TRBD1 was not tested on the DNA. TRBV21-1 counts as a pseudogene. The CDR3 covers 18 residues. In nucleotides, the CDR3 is TGTGCCAGCAGCTCGGGACAGGGGGCTTTGGATAGCAATCAGCCCCAGCATTTT. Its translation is CASSSGQGALDSNQPQHF.

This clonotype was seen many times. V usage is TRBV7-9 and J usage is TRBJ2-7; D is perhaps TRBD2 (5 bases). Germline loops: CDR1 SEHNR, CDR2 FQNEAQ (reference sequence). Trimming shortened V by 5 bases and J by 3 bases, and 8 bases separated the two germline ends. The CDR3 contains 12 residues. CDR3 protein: CASSPGYYEQYF. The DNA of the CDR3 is TGTGCCAGCAGCCCGGGGTACTACGAGCAGTACTTC.

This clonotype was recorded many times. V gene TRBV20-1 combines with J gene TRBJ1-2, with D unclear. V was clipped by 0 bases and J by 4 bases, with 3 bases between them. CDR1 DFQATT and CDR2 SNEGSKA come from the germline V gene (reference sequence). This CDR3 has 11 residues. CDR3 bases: TGCAGTGCTAGAGATGCCTATGGCTACACCTTC. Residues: CSARDAYGYTF.

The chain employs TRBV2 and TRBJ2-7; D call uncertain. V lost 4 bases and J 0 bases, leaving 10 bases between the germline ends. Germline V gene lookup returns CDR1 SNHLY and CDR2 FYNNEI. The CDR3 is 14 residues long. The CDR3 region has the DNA TGTGCCAGCAGTGCGGCTACGATCTCCTACGAGCAGTACTTC. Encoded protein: CASSAATISYEQYF.

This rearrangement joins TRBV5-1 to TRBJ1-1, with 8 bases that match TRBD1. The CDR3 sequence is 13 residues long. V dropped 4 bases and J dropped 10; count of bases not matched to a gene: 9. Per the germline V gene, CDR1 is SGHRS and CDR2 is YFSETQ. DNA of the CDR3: TGCGCCAGCAGCCTGGGACAGGACTCTGGAGCTTTCTTT. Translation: CASSLGQDSGAFF.

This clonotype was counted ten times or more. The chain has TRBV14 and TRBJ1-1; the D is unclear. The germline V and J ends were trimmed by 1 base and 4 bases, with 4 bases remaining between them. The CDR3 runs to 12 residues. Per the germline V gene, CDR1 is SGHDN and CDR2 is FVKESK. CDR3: CASSQGVTEAFF. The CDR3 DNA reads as TGTGCCAGCAGCCAAGGAGTCACTGAAGCTTTCTTT.

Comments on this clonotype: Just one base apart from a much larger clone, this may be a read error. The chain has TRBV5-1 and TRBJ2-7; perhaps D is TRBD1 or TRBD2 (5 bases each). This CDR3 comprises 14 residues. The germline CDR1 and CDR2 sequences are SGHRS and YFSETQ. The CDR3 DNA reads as TGCGCCGGCAGCTTGGGGCAGGACTTCTACGAGCAGTACTTC. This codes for CAGSLGQDFYEQYF.

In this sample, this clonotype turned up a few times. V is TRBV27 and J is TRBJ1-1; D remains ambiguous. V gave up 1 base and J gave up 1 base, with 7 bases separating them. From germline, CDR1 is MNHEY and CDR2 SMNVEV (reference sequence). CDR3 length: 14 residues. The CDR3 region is CASSLFGGNTEAFF. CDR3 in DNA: TGTGCCAGCAGTTTATTCGGCGGGAACACTGAAGCTTTCTTT.